Listed below are T cell receptor beta chains from one sample, sequenced in a study of OX40 agonist ivuxolimab in advanced cancers. The data were produced by immunoSEQ multiplex PCR, yet TCRdb's version contains in-frame clones alone and is incomplete. Here the sample spans roughly 92,000 clones, around nine tenths being singletons. The material sequenced was CD4+ or CD8+ T cells sorted from blood, taken in a trial of the OX40 agonist ivuxolimab. The receptors here all came from an adult with an advanced solid tumor such as melanoma, head and neck, liver or kidney cancer. Both conserved end residues are trimmed from each CDR3. Only part of the rows carry a size: once, few, many, or a class if the clone is expanded.

size,J,V,CDR3
-,TRBJ2-3,TRBV6-5,ASSYRVSEDTQY
-,TRBJ1-2,TRBV28,ASSSPRVGGGGYGYT
-,TRBJ1-1,TRBV7-2,ASSLAASTEAF
-,TRBJ1-1,TRBV30,AWTALGQGDTEAF
-,TRBJ2-3,TRBV10-3,AISLAYGRGTDTQY
-,TRBJ1-3,TRBV11-3,ASSLEGARGNTIY
once,TRBJ1-2,TRBV5-1,ASSLSGQGPNYGYT
-,TRBJ2-3,TRBV9,ASSVGTSGGTDTQY
-,TRBJ2-7,TRBV4-2,ASSFEQGAWEQY
-,TRBJ2-7,TRBV6-5,ASSSVDSEQY
-,TRBJ2-3,TRBV19,ASSMELAPAASTDTQY
-,TRBJ2-7,TRBV27,ASSFDRHTYEQY
-,TRBJ1-1,TRBV7-2,ASRVTGGRGRTEAF
-,TRBJ2-4,TRBV6-1,ASNEGKNIQY
-,TRBJ1-5,TRBV5-3,ASSSRANQPQH
-,-,TRBV19,ASSPQGDSSYEQY
-,TRBJ2-4,TRBV7-9,ASSANRATGIQY
-,TRBJ1-3,TRBV29-1,SVETGNSGNTIY
once,TRBJ2-5,TRBV28,ASSPQLREGETQY
-,TRBJ1-3,TRBV28,ASSPYYGSGNTIY
-,TRBJ2-7,TRBV13,ASSLPRIGLAGVPGEQY
-,TRBJ1-1,TRBV19,ASSRTGRVNTEAF
-,TRBJ2-3,TRBV7-6,ASSLVSGPTDTQY
-,TRBJ2-1,TRBV19,ASSTAGGGYNEQF
-,TRBJ1-5,TRBV19,ASRQGTSGSNQPQH
few,TRBJ1-2,TRBV2,ASSEGAAPGYGYT
-,TRBJ2-3,TRBV7-2,ASSAQQLTDTQY
once,TRBJ2-1,TRBV28,ASSFGGRAPNEQF
-,TRBJ2-1,TRBV19,ASSRLRQGAKL
-,TRBJ2-3,TRBV5-4,ASRRTSGFLSPTDTQY
few,TRBJ1-1,TRBV10-3,ATRVDTEAF
-,TRBJ1-6,TRBV6-4,ASRDSFNNSPLH
-,TRBJ2-7,TRBV7-9,ASSFSGPALSYEQY
-,TRBJ2-7,TRBV7-8,ASSLPGGSSYEQY
-,TRBJ1-1,TRBV30,AWSVTAMNTEAF
-,TRBJ2-2,TRBV23-1,ASSQGQSTGELF
-,TRBJ1-2,TRBV5-6,ASSLVVSRGDGYT
-,TRBJ2-2,TRBV19,ASNYPGTSTPGELF
-,TRBJ2-1,TRBV19,ASSIGQSSYNEQF
-,TRBJ1-3,TRBV28,ASTNEFKAGNTIY
-,TRBJ2-5,TRBV30,AWNAGVVETQY
once,TRBJ1-5,TRBV7-2,ASSLGLESYNQPQH
-,TRBJ1-1,TRBV28,ASSQHGQSF
-,TRBJ2-7,TRBV7-3,ASSLTPGSYEQY
-,TRBJ1-2,TRBV11-3,ASSLGGALGYGYT